This T cell receptor beta chain was captured by sequencing in a study of regulatory T cells in long-lasting Graves disease. Study-level results: Persistent Graves' patients showed less TCR diversity than newly diagnosed ones.

Construction of the TCR beta libraries employed iRepertoire HTBI primers in conjunction with Arm-PCR of CDR3 regions. MiXCR, applied by TCRdb to the multiplex PCR reads, yields one record per CDR3 protein. The sample carries 450,000 to 600,000 distinct CDR3 sequences, roughly 13% recorded once. Ten or more counts support this clonotype. As yet, its antigen is unknown. The time point: newly diagnosed GD, antithyroid drugs for less than 3 months. RNA isolated from PBMCs was used to make the TCR library. Trimming shortened V by 5 bases and J by 11 bases, and 4 bases separated the two germline ends. This CDR3 spans 9 amino acids. Germline V gives CDR1 MNHEY, CDR2 SMNVEV (reference sequence). These same records also appear under a second study, on T cells in Graves' hyperthyroidism and ophthalmopathy. According to that study: A set of HTBI primers served as the primers for a first-round RT-PCR of the TCR CDR3. A 13 V-J signature model discriminated ophthalmopathy versus stable hyperthyroidism.

The specimen was peripheral blood mononuclear cells (PBMCs), collected at new diagnosis, from a patient treated with antithyroid drugs. This chain links TRBV27 with TRBJ2-1; D not certain. The sequence was collected from a man younger than 45 with Graves disease. CDR3 amino acids: CASSPQQFF. The CDR3 DNA reads as TGTGCCAGCAGTCCCCAGCAGTTCTTC.